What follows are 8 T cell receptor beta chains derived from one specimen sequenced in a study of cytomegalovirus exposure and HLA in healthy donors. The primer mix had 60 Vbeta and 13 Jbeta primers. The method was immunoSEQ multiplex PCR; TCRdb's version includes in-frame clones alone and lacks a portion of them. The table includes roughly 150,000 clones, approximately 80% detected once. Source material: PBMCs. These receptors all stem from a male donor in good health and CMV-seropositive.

CDR3 coding DNA: TGTGCCACCGGCAGGTCAGGCACAGATACGCAGTATTTT. This sequence encodes CATGRSGTDTQYF. The V and J genes are TRBV10-3 and TRBJ2-3; D uncertain. Germline assignment: CDR1 ENHRY and CDR2 SYGVKD. V lost 10 bases to trimming and J lost 1 base, with 12 bases between them. This CDR3 is built from 13 residues.

CDR3: CASSYGRANSPLHF. In DNA, the CDR3 is TGTGCCAGCAGTTACGGCAGGGCTAATTCACCCCTCCACTTT. The chain links TRBV6-5 to TRBJ1-6; TRBD1 might be the D (5 bases). V lost 2 bases, J lost 6 bases, and 8 bases lay in between. This CDR3 region has 14 residues. Per germline, CDR1 MNHEY and CDR2 SVGAGI.

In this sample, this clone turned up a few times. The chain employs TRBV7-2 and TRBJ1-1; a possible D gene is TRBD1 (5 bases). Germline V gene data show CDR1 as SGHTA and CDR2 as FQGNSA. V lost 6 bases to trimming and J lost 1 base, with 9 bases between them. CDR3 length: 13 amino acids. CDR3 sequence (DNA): TGTGCCAGCAGGCGGACAAGGAACACTGAAGCTTTCTTT. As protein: CASRRTRNTEAFF.

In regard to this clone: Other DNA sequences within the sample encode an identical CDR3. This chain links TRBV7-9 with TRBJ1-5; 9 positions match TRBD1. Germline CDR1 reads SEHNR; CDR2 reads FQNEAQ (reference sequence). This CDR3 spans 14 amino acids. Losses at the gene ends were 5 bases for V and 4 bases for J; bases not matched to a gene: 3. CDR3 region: CASSPGTGNQPQHF. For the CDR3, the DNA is TGTGCCAGCAGCCCGGGGACAGGGAATCAGCCCCAGCATTTT.

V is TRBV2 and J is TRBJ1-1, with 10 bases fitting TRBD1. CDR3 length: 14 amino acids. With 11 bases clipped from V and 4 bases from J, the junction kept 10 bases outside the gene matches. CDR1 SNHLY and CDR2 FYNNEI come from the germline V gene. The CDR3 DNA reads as TGTGCCCAGCAGGCGGGGACAGGGGCCACTGAAGCTTTCTTT. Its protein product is CAQQAGTGATEAFF.

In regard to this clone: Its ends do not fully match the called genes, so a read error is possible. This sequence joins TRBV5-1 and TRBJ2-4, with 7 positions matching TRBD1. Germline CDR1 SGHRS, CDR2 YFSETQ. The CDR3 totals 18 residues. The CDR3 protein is CASSLEGLGQIAKNSQYF. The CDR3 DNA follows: TGCGCCAGCAGCTTGGAAGGGCTGGGACAGATAGCCAAAAACAGTCAGTACTTC.

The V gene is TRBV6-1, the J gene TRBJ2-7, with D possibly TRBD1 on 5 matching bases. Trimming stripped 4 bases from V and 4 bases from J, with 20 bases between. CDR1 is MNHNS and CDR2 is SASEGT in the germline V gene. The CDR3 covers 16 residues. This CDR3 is CASSGQGGSNWYEQYF. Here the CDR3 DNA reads TGTGCCAGCAGTGGGCAGGGTGGCTCCAATTGGTACGAGCAGTACTTC.

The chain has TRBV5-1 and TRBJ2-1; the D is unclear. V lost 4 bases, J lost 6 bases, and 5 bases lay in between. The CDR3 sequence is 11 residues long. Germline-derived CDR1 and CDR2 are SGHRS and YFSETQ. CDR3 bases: TGCGCCAGCAGCCTATCCAATGAGCAGTTCTTC. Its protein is CASSLSNEQFF.